This T cell receptor (beta chain) appears in the sequencing data of a study of regulatory T cells in long-lasting Graves disease. This clonotype came up a few times. Construction of TCR beta libraries relied on iRepertoire HTBI primers and on Arm-PCR targeting CDR3 regions. MiXCR, applied by TCRdb to the multiplex PCR reads, yields one record per CDR3 protein. The sample lists hundreds of thousands of distinct CDR3 sequences; less than 20% were seen once. The time point: newly diagnosed GD, antithyroid drugs for less than 3 months. Construction of the TCR library relied on RNA isolated from PBMCs. CDR1 is KGHSH and CDR2 is LQKENI in the germline V gene. The CDR3 has 15 residues. Trimming removed 2 bases from V and 4 bases from J, with 11 bases in between. These data also formed part of another study, on T cells in Graves' hyperthyroidism and ophthalmopathy.

Sequenced here: peripheral blood mononuclear cells (PBMCs), sampled at new diagnosis, from a patient treated with antithyroid drugs. The chain couples TRBV18 to TRBJ1-4, with a possible D match to TRBD1 (5 bases). This receptor was taken from a young woman with Graves disease. In DNA form, the CDR3 reads TGTGCCAGCTCACCATCGGGACGGGATAATGAAAAACTGTTTTTT. It is translated as CASSPSGRDNEKLFF.